The 18 T cell receptor beta chains below come from one sample, sequenced in a study of beta chain features in type 1 diabetes. All of the isolated RNA was reverse transcribed, so expressed TCRB transcripts were sequenced. Data came from immunoSEQ multiplex PCR; TCRdb stores just in-frame clones and leaves some out. The data show about 250,000 clones, roughly 14% seen once. Sequencing used naive CD4+ T cells from blood. Every receptor here comes from a woman in her forties in good health.

Concerning this clone itself: The same CDR3 can be traced to other DNA sequences in this sample. This chain uses TRBV5-4 with TRBJ2-3; 9 bases match TRBD2. J lost 6 bases, V lost 0 bases, and 5 bases had no gene match. This CDR3 has 15 residues. The germline gives CDR1 SGHNT, CDR2 YYREEE (reference sequence). The CDR3 spells CASSLVGLATDTQYF. The CDR3 DNA follows: TGTGCCAGCAGCTTGGTGGGACTAGCAACGGATACGCAGTATTTT. The entire variable domain, with the rest obtained from reference TRBV5-4 and TRBJ2-3, is as follows: ETGVTQSPTHLIKTRGQQVTLRCSSQSGHNTVSWYQQALGQGPQFIFQYYREEENGRGNFPPRFSGLQFPNYSSELNVNALELDDSALYLCASSLVGLATDTQYFGPGTRLTVL.

This rearrangement joins TRBV7-9 to TRBJ1-4; a possible D gene is TRBD1 (5 bases). The CDR3 runs 16 residues. Germline V gene data show CDR1 as SEHNR and CDR2 as FQNEAQ (reference sequence). The V gene lost 5 bases and the J gene lost 8 bases, with 21 bases spanning the gap. CDR3 amino acids: CASSPLLGGVTEKLFF. CDR3 in DNA: TGTGCCAGCAGCCCCTTGCTCGGGGGAGTAACAGAAAAACTGTTTTTT.

A note on this clone: Within the sample, other DNA sequences also encode this same CDR3. V is TRBV6-6 and J is TRBJ2-3; the match to TRBD1 covers 11 bases. The CDR3 sequence is 16 residues long. Germline CDR1 MNHNY, CDR2 SVGAGI (reference sequence). V shed 0 bases, J shed 3 bases, and the junction held 2 bases outside the gene matches. Written as DNA, the CDR3 is TGTGCCAGCAGTTACTCTGGGACAGGGGGGACAGATACGCAGTATTTT. It specifies CASSYSGTGGTDTQYF.

V usage is TRBV5-6 and J usage is TRBJ2-4; D is unclear. Germline V gene sequence: CDR1 SGHDT, CDR2 YYEEEE. This CDR3 is built from 16 residues. V was pared by 1 base and J by 5 bases, with 16 bases between. CDR3 residues: CASSLTGLGDENIQYF. CDR3 nucleotide sequence: TGTGCCAGCAGCTTGACGGGTTTAGGCGATGAAAACATTCAGTACTTC.

This clone was recorded a few times. This sequence joins TRBV6-1 and TRBJ1-6; weak D call: TRBD1 (5 bases). Trimming stripped 2 bases from V and 6 bases from J, with 8 bases between. This CDR3 has 14 amino acids. Per the germline V gene, CDR1 is MNHNS and CDR2 is SASEGT. CDR3 region: CASSEIRVNSPLHF. The CDR3 DNA reads as TGTGCCAGCAGTGAAATCAGGGTTAATTCACCCCTCCACTTT.

This clone was observed a few times. The V call is TRBV27, the J call TRBJ2-7; D is possibly TRBD1 (5 bases). Between the trimmed V and J ends, which lost 5 bases and 8 bases, there was a span of 25 bases. Germline V CDR1 and CDR2: MNHEY, SMNVEV (reference sequence). CDR3 length equals 16 residues. In DNA form, the CDR3 reads TGTGCCAGCAGTATCACCGCAGGGTCGTCAAGCTTAAAGCAGTACTTC. This sequence encodes CASSITAGSSSLKQYF.

The chain combines TRBV2 with TRBJ1-5, with 8 bases matching TRBD1. The CDR3 is 14 residues long. Per germline, CDR1 SNHLY and CDR2 FYNNEI. Trimming took 6 bases from V and 2 from J; bases not matched to a gene: 3. As DNA, the CDR3 is TGTGCCAGCAGCGGACAGGGCGGCAATCAGCCCCAGCATTTT. This sequence encodes CASSGQGGNQPQHF. The whole variable domain, remainder taken from reference TRBV2 and TRBJ1-5, is EPEVTQTPSHQVTQMGQEVILRCVPISNHLYFYWYRQILGQKVEFLVSFYNNEISEKSEIFDDQFSVERPDGSNFTLKIRSTKLEDSAMYFCASSGQGGNQPQHFGDGTRLSIL.

The rearrangement joins TRBV27 to TRBJ2-3; 9 nucleotides line up with TRBD1. Germline CDR1 is MNHEY and CDR2 is SMNVEV (reference sequence). The CDR3 has 11 residues. J lost 8 bases, V lost 10 bases, and 4 bases had no gene match. The chain's CDR3 is CATTTGGTQYF. The CDR3 nucleotides read TGTGCCACCACGACAGGGGGTACGCAGTATTTT.

The V and J genes are TRBV11-3 and TRBJ2-7, with TRBD1 matching 9 bases. Germline V CDR1 and CDR2: SGHNT, YENEEA. The CDR3 totals 13 residues. CDR3 coding DNA: TGTGTCGTCGGGACAGGGCGGACCTACGAGCAGTACTTC. It translates to CVVGTGRTYEQYF.

This chain connects TRBV18 to TRBJ1-5; D is uncertain. V gave up 4 bases and J gave up 0 bases, with 16 bases separating them. The CDR3 spans 17 residues. Per the germline V gene, CDR1 is KGHSH and CDR2 is LQKENI. The DNA for the CDR3 is TGTGCCAGCTCACTCACCAGTGTTTCAGTTAGCAATCAGCCCCAGCATTTT. It encodes CASSLTSVSVSNQPQHF. Full variable domain (outside the CDR3, taken from reference TRBV18 and TRBJ1-5): NAGVMQNPRHLVRRRGQEARLRCSPMKGHSHVYWYRQLPEEGLKFMVYLQKENIIDESGMPKERFSAEFPKEGPSILRIQQVVRGDSAAYFCASSLTSVSVSNQPQHFGDGTRLSIL.

The J gene is TRBJ2-4, the V gene TRBV9, with 13 bases aligning to TRBD2. CDR3 length: 16 amino acids. Per the germline V gene, CDR1 is SGDLS and CDR2 is YYNGEE. V shed 3 bases and J 8 bases; nucleotides not matched to a gene: 8. This CDR3 reads CASSARLAGGLDIQYF. Here the CDR3 DNA reads TGTGCCAGCAGCGCCCGACTAGCGGGGGGTCTGGACATTCAGTACTTC.

The V call is TRBV19, the J call TRBJ1-5; possibly TRBD1 for D (5 bases). V was cut by 5 bases and J by 5 bases, with 16 bases left in between. Germline CDR1 and CDR2: LNHDA and SQIVND (reference sequence). CDR3 length: 15 amino acids. The CDR3, as DNA: TGTGCCAGTAGTGGAACAGGTTCAGGAGATCAGCCCCAGCATTTT. As protein: CASSGTGSGDQPQHF.

In this sample, this clone turned up a few times. The rearrangement uses TRBV5-1 and TRBJ1-5, with 7 bases that match TRBD1. This CDR3 spans 14 amino acids. J lost 4 bases, V lost 5 bases, and 6 bases had no gene match. CDR1 is SGHRS and CDR2 is YFSETQ in the germline V gene. CDR3 amino acids: CASRVQGLNQPQHF. As DNA, the CDR3 is TGCGCCAGCAGAGTACAGGGGCTAAATCAGCCCCAGCATTTT.

This chain connects TRBV5-4 to TRBJ1-2; 11 nucleotides agree with TRBD1. The CDR3 consists of 13 residues. Germline V CDR1 and CDR2: SGHNT, YYREEE (reference sequence). Germline trimming cut 4 bases from V and 7 bases from J; bases unmatched to any gene: 3. CDR3 sequence reads: CASSGQGAVGYTF. The CDR3 bases are TGTGCCAGCAGCGGACAGGGGGCGGTTGGCTACACCTTC.

V and J are TRBV2 and TRBJ1-1; no clear D gene. CDR3 length: 14 residues. V lost 6 bases, J lost 5 bases, and 16 bases lay in between. CDR1 and CDR2 (germline): SNHLY, FYNNEI. The CDR3 here is CASRETGFRTEAFF. CDR3 bases: TGTGCCAGCAGGGAGACGGGTTTTAGGACTGAAGCTTTCTTT. Filled out from reference TRBV2 and TRBJ1-1, the complete variable domain reads EPEVTQTPSHQVTQMGQEVILRCVPISNHLYFYWYRQILGQKVEFLVSFYNNEISEKSEIFDDQFSVERPDGSNFTLKIRSTKLEDSAMYFCASRETGFRTEAFFGQGTRLTVV.

This chain links TRBV6-5 with TRBJ2-7; possibly TRBD1 for D (6 bases). The length of the CDR3 is 14 residues. Germline assignment: CDR1 MNHEY and CDR2 SVGAGI. Trimming left V 2 bases short and J 3 bases short, with 11 bases between. DNA of the CDR3: TGTGCCAGCAGTTACGGGTCCAGGGGCTACGAGCAGTACTTC. Translation gives CASSYGSRGYEQYF.

The rearrangement uses TRBV7-8 and TRBJ2-2; TRBD2 aligns across 12 bases. The CDR3 is 18 amino acids. Trimming at V came to 5 bases and at J to 0 bases, leaving 7 bases not matched to a gene. Germline values: CDR1 SGHVS, CDR2 FQNEAQ. In DNA form, the CDR3 reads TGTGCCAGCAGCCCACGACTAGCGGGGGTACCGAACACCGGGGAGCTGTTTTTT. Its translation: CASSPRLAGVPNTGELFF.

In its sample, this clone was seen a few times. The chain uses TRBV5-5 and TRBJ2-7; 9 bases are a match to TRBD1. The CDR3 runs to 15 residues. Germline assignment: CDR1 SGHKS and CDR2 YYEKEE (reference sequence). Losses at the gene ends were 0 bases for V and 5 bases for J; bases not matched to a gene: 6. Here the CDR3 DNA reads TGTGCCAGCAGCTTGGCGGGACAGGGCTATAACGAGCAGTACTTC. Amino acid sequence: CASSLAGQGYNEQYF.